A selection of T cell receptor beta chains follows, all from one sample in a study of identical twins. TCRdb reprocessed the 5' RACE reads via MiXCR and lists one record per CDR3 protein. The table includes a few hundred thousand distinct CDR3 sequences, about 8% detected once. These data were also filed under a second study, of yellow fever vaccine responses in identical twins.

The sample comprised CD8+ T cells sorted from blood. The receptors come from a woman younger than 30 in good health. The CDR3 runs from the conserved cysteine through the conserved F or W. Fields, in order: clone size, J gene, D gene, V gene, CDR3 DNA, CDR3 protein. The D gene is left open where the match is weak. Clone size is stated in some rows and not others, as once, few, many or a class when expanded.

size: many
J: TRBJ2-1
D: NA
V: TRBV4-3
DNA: TGCGCCAGCAGCCAAGATCGGGAGCCACACAATGAGCAGTTCTTC
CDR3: CASSQDREPHNEQFF

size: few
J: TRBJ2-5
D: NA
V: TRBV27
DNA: TGTGCCAGCAGTTCATACTCCAGCCCCCGGCAAAAAGAGACCCAGTACTTC
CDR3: CASSSYSSPRQKETQYF

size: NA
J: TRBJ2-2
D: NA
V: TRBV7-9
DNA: TGTGCCAGCAGCTCGATCTCATGGAGCGACACCGGGGAGCTGTTTTTT
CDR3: CASSSISWSDTGELFF

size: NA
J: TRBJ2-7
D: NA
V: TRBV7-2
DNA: TGTGCCAGCAGCAAAGGAGGAGTGGCCCACGAGCAGTACTTC
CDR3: CASSKGGVAHEQYF

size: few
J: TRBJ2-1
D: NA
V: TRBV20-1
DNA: TGCAGTGCAACCGACGGGCGGGCCCACAATGAGCAGTTCTTC
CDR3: CSATDGRAHNEQFF

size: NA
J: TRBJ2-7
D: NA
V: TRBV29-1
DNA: TGCAGCGTTAAGTCCGGGACACTCTACGAGCAGTACTTC
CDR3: CSVKSGTLYEQYF

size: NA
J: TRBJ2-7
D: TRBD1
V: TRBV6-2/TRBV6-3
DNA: TGTGCCAGCAGTAAGGGACAGGCCCTCGCCTACGAGCAGTACTTC
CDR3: CASSKGQALAYEQYF

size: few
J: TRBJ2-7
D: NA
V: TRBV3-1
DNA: TGTGCCAGCAGCCAAGTAAAACTGAAATACGAGCAGTACTTC
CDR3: CASSQVKLKYEQYF

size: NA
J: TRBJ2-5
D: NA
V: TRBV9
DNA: TGTGCCAGCAGCGTAGCAGGGAGCTACCAAGAGACCCAGTACTTC
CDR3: CASSVAGSYQETQYF

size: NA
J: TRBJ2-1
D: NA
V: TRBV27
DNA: TGTGCCAGCAGCTATTACACCCAAGGCAATGAGCAGTTCTTC
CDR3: CASSYYTQGNEQFF

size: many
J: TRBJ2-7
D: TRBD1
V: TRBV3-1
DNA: TGTGCCAGCAGCCTACGACAGGGGGCGGACTACGAGCAGTACTTC
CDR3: CASSLRQGADYEQYF

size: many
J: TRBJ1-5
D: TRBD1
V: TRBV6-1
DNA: TGTGCCAGCAGTCTGGACAGGTATCAGCCCCAGCATTTT
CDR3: CASSLDRYQPQHF

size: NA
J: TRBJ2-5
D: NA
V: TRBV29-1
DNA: TGCAGCGGCGTTTCGGAGACCCAGTACTTC
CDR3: CSGVSETQYF

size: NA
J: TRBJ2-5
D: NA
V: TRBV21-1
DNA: TGTGCCAGCTTTTGTCGACTAGCGGGATCAGTAGGGGAGACCCAGTACTTC
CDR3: CASFCRLAGSVGETQYF

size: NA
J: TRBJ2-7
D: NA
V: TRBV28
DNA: TGTGCCAGCAGTTCCCAAATCGCGCCCTTCACCGAGCAGTACTTC
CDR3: CASSSQIAPFTEQYF

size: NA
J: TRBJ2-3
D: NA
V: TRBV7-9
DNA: TGTGCCAGCAGCTTAGCCCGAGGGGGCGGGGCAGATACGCAGTATTTT
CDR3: CASSLARGGGADTQYF

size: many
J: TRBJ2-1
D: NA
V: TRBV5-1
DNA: TGCGCCAGCAGCTTGGAGTGGTCAGGATACAATGAGCAGTTCTTC
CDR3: CASSLEWSGYNEQFF

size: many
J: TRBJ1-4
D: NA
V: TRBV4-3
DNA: TGCGCCAGCAGCCAAGATCTGCGGGGGGCAGGGGAAAAACTGTTTTTT
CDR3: CASSQDLRGAGEKLFF

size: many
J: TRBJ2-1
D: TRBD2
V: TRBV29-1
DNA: TGCAGCGTTGTTGGCGCGGGAGCTGAGCAGTTCTTC
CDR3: CSVVGAGAEQFF

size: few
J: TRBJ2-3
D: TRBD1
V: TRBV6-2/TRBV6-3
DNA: TGTGCCAGCAGCTCGGACAGGGAAGATACGCAGTATTTT
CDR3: CASSSDREDTQYF

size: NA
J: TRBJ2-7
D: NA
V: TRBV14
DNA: TGTGCCAGCAGCCAATTCCCTGCGGGACTCCGACTATCCTACGAGCAGTACTTC
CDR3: CASSQFPAGLRLSYEQYF

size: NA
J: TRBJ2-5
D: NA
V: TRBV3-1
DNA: TGTGCCAGCACCCGACCTGGAGGGACGGGCGAGACCCAGTACTTC
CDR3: CASTRPGGTGETQYF

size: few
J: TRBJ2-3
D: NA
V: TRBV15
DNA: TGTGCCACCAGCTCGGACAGCTACACAGATACGCAGTATTTT
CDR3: CATSSDSYTDTQYF

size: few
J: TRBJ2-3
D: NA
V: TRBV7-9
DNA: TGTGCCAGCAGCACTATTAGCACAGATACGCAGTATTTT
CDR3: CASSTISTDTQYF

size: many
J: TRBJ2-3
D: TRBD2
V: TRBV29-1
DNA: TGCAGCGTTGAAGAGGGTATCGGGACTAGCGGGGAGACGGATACGCAGTATTTT
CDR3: CSVEEGIGTSGETDTQYF

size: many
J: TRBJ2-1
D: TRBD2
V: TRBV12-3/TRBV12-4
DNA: TGTGCCAGCAGCTTGGGACTAGCGGGGTGGAGCTCCTACAATGAGCAGTTCTTC
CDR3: CASSLGLAGWSSYNEQFF

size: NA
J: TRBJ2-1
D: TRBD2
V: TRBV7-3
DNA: TGTGCCAGCAGCTCAAAGGCTAGCGGGGATCAGCGCCATTTTTACAATGAGCAGTTCTTC
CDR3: CASSSKASGDQRHFYNEQFF

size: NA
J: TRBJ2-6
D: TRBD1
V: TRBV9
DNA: TGTGCCAGCCGGACAGGGGGCCCCGCTGGGGCCAACGTCCTGACTTTC
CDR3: CASRTGGPAGANVLTF

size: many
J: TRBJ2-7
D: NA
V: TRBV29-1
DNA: TGCAGCGCCATGGAGGGATCCTACGAGCAGTACTTC
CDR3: CSAMEGSYEQYF

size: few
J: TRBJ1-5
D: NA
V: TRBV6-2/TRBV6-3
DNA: TGTGCCAGCAGTTACCAGAGGTATGCCAGTCGGGCTCAGCCCCAGCATTTT
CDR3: CASSYQRYASRAQPQHF

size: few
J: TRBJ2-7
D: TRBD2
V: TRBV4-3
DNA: TGCGCCAGCAGCCAAGAACGAATGGGAGGGCCGTACGAGCAGTACTTC
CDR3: CASSQERMGGPYEQYF

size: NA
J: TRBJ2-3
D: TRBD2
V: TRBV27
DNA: TGTGCCAGCAGTTCTCACGGGACTACATCAAGCACAGATACGCAGTATTTT
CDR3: CASSSHGTTSSTDTQYF

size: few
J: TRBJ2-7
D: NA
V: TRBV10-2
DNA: TGCGCCAGCAGGGGCGATGGATCCTACGAGCAGTACTTC
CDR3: CASRGDGSYEQYF

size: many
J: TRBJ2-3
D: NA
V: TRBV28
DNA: TGTGCCAGCAGACTAGATTTATCGGATACGCAGTATTTT
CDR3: CASRLDLSDTQYF

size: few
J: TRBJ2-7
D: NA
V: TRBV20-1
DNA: TGCAGTGCCCGCGGGGTTTCTACCTACGAGCAGTACTTC
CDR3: CSARGVSTYEQYF

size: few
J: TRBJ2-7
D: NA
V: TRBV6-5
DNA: TGTGCCAGTTCCGTCTCCCCCTACGAGCAGTACTTC
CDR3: CASSVSPYEQYF

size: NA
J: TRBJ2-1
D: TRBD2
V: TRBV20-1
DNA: TGCAGTGCTAGAGTCGAGACTAGCGGGAGACCCAATGAGCAGTTCTTC
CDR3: CSARVETSGRPNEQFF

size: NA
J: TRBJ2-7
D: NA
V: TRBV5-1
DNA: TGCGCCAGCAGGACCCTCGAGGGCCGTGACGAGCAGTACTTC
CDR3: CASRTLEGRDEQYF

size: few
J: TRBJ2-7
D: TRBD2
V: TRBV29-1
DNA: TGCAGCGTGGCGGGAGACGCCTACGAGCAGTACTTC
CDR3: CSVAGDAYEQYF

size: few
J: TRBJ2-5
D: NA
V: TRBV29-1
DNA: TGCAGCGTCGAAGGTTTAGAGGAGACCCAGTACTTC
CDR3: CSVEGLEETQYF

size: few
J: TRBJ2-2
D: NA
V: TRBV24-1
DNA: TGTGCCACCAGTGATTTAGCAGGCCCCGGGGAGCTGTTTTTT
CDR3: CATSDLAGPGELFF

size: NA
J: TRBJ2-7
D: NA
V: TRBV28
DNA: TGTGCCAGCAGTCAACAACTCTCCTACGAGCAGTACTTC
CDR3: CASSQQLSYEQYF

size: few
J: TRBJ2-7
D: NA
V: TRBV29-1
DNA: TGCAGCGTTGGGCCCGGGGACTACGAGCAGTACTTC
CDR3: CSVGPGDYEQYF

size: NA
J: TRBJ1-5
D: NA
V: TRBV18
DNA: TGTGCCAGCTCACCTGGGGGCGAAAGGGGACAGCCCCAGCATTTT
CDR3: CASSPGGERGQPQHF

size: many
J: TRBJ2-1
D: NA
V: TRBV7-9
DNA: TGTGCCAGCAGCTTAGTTCCAGACAATGAGCAGTTCTTC
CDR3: CASSLVPDNEQFF

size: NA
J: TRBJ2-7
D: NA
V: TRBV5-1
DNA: TGCGCCAGCAGCCAAATCGGGCCGAGCTCCTACGAGCAGTACTTC
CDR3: CASSQIGPSSYEQYF

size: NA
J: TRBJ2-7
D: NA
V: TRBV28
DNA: TGTGCCAGCAGTTTAAGGGTGGGGGGCTTCTACGAGCAGTACTTC
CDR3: CASSLRVGGFYEQYF

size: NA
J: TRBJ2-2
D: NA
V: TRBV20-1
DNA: TGCAGTGCCAAGTACCCGGTTGAAGAGCTGTTTTTT
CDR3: CSAKYPVEELFF

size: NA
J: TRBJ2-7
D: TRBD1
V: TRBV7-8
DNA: TGTGCCAGCAGCTTAGTAGGGACAGGAACCTACGAGCAGTACTTC
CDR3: CASSLVGTGTYEQYF

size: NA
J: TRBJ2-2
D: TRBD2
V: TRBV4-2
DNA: TGTGCCAGCAGCCTAAGCGGGAGCATCACCGGGGAGCTGTTTTTT
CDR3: CASSLSGSITGELFF

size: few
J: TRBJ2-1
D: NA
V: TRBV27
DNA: TGTGCCAGCACTACAGGGACTGTCTCCTACAATGAGCAGTTCTTC
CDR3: CASTTGTVSYNEQFF

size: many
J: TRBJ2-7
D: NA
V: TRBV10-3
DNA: TGTGCCATCAGTGAGTCGGTCGCGGACCCCTACGAGCAGTACTTC
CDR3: CAISESVADPYEQYF

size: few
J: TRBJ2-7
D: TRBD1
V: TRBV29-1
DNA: TGCAGCGTTGTTGGGGGACAGGGTCTTGAGCAGTACTTC
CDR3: CSVVGGQGLEQYF

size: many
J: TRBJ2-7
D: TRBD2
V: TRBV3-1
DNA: TGTGCCAGCAGCCAAGGGCTAGCGGAGTACGAGCAGTACTTC
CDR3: CASSQGLAEYEQYF

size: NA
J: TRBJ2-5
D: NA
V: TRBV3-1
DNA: TGTGCCAGCAGCCCACAGGGTTCTGCGACCCAGTACTTC
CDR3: CASSPQGSATQYF

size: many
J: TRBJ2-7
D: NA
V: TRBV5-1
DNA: TGCGCCAGCAGCAACACAGGTACCTACGAGCAGTACTTC
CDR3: CASSNTGTYEQYF